The next 19 T cell receptor beta chains were all read from a single sample in a study of PD-1 blockade in classical Hodgkin lymphoma. Here immunoSEQ multiplex PCR was the method, and the copy in TCRdb shows in-frame clones only, minus some. The sample has tens of thousands of clones; about nine tenths are singletons. Time point noted: cycle 4 day 1 (C4D1), after six to seven weeks of nivolumab. Relapse after autologous stem cell transplantation occurred in every patient, and brentuximab vedotin exposure varied. The sequences come from peripheral blood mononuclear cells (PBMCs), collected before the fourth cycle of nivolumab. These receptors originate from a human donor with classical Hodgkin lymphoma.

This clone came up once. The rearrangement joins TRBV4-3 to TRBJ2-7; D is undetermined. Germline lookup yields CDR1 LGHNA and CDR2 YSLEER. This CDR3 comprises 14 residues. The germline V and J ends were trimmed by 1 base and 0 bases, with 7 bases remaining between them. CDR3 sequence: CASSQGYRSYEQYF. DNA for the CDR3: TGCGCCAGCAGCCAAGGGTATCGCTCCTACGAGCAGTACTTC.

This chain uses TRBV27 with TRBJ2-1, with a possible D match to TRBD2 (6 bases). Germline V gives CDR1 MNHEY, CDR2 SMNVEV (reference sequence). The CDR3 consists of 15 residues. V lost 2 bases to trimming and J lost 4 bases, with 12 bases between them. The CDR3 DNA sequence: TGTGCCAGCAGTTTAGGGACTCCTGGTTACAATGAGCAGTTCTTC. This encodes CASSLGTPGYNEQFF.

The chain carries TRBV10-3 and TRBJ1-4; TRBD1 matches at 7 bases. The junction had 4 bases not matched to a gene; V was cut back by 7 bases and J by 5 bases. The V gene's germline CDR1 is ENHRY and CDR2 SYGVKD. The CDR3 is 13 amino acids. The CDR3 loop reads CAIKDRSNEKLFF. The CDR3 DNA reads as TGTGCCATCAAGGACAGGAGCAATGAAAAACTGTTTTTT.

The J gene is TRBJ1-2, the V gene TRBV18, with 7 bases matching TRBD1. Germline trimming cut 1 base from V and 5 bases from J; bases unmatched to any gene: 4. This CDR3 is built from 14 residues. Germline V gives CDR1 KGHSH, CDR2 LQKENI. The CDR3 here is CASSPRDRRYGYTF. The CDR3 DNA reads as TGTGCCAGCTCACCACGGGACAGACGATATGGCTACACCTTC.

The chain links TRBV19 to TRBJ2-3; 10 bases line up with TRBD2. The length of the CDR3 is 17 residues. Germline V gene lookup returns CDR1 LNHDA and CDR2 SQIVND (reference sequence). Trimming at V came to 1 base and at J to 0 bases, leaving 4 bases not matched to a gene. The DNA of the CDR3 is TGTGCCAGTAGTATAGCCCCTAGCGGGGGTAGCACAGATACGCAGTATTTT. This translates into CASSIAPSGGSTDTQYF.

The rearrangement uses TRBV4-3 and TRBJ2-7; D may be TRBD1 (5 bases). The V end was cut by 0 bases, the J end by 1 base, with 10 bases between. Germline CDR1 is LGHNA and CDR2 is YSLEER. The CDR3 runs to 15 residues. CDR3 residues: CASSQDTPGSYEQYF. The CDR3 region has the DNA TGCGCCAGCAGCCAAGATACCCCAGGGTCCTACGAGCAGTACTTC.

The count of this clone is one. The chain has TRBV7-2 and TRBJ2-1, with 10 positions matching TRBD2. J was trimmed by 7 bases and V by 2 bases; bases with no gene match: 14. The CDR3 consists of 18 residues. In germline, CDR1 is SGHTA, CDR2 FQGNSA. CDR3: CASSLLILSSGGSNEQFF. The DNA of the CDR3 is TGTGCCAGCAGCTTATTAATATTATCTAGCGGGGGAAGTAATGAGCAGTTCTTC.

The chain joins TRBV29-1 to TRBJ2-5; either TRBD1 or TRBD2 may fit D (6 bases each). With 3 bases removed from V and 1 base from J, the gap between germline ends came to 12 bases. This CDR3 region has 14 residues. Germline values: CDR1 SQVTM, CDR2 ANQGSEA. CDR3 coding DNA: TGCAGCGTTGATACGGGGGCCTTCCAAGAGACCCAGTACTTC. This codes for CSVDTGAFQETQYF.

The V gene is TRBV7-9, the J gene TRBJ2-3, with 8 bases aligning to TRBD1. CDR3 size: 15 residues. From germline, CDR1 is SEHNR and CDR2 FQNEAQ (reference sequence). The J segment lost 4 bases and the V segment lost 3 bases, leaving 6 bases of the junction unmatched. DNA for the CDR3: TGTGCCAGCAGCTTCGGGACAGGTGCGGCAGATACGCAGTATTTT. Residues: CASSFGTGAADTQYF.

This chain joins TRBV11-3 and TRBJ2-7; D tentatively reads TRBD1 or TRBD2 (6 bases each). The V end was cut by 1 base, the J end by 1 base, with 17 bases between. The germline V gene has CDR1 SGHNT and CDR2 YENEEA. The CDR3 loop spans 17 amino acids. For the CDR3, the DNA is TGTGCCAGCAGCTTAGCGAGAAGGGGGAGGTTTTCCTACGAGCAGTACTTC. Translated: CASSLARRGRFSYEQYF.

This chain connects TRBV18 to TRBJ1-1; TRBD1 matches 9 bases. In germline, CDR1 is KGHSH, CDR2 LQKENI. The V segment lost 6 bases and the J segment 2 bases; nucleotides outside the gene matches: 4. This CDR3 has 14 residues. As DNA, the CDR3 is TGTGCCAGCTCGCCAACAGGGGGCAACACTGAAGCTTTCTTT. It specifies CASSPTGGNTEAFF.

This rearrangement joins TRBV7-9 to TRBJ2-7; D is unclear. Germline V gene lookup returns CDR1 SEHNR and CDR2 FQNEAQ (reference sequence). Trimming took off 5 bases at V and 1 base at J, with 6 bases between the two ends. The CDR3 covers 12 residues. In nucleotides, the CDR3 is TGTGCCAGCAGCCCTCAATCCTACGAGCAGTACTTC. Translated: CASSPQSYEQYF.

The chain joins TRBV7-3 to TRBJ2-3; unclear D gene. Germline lookup yields CDR1 SGHTA and CDR2 FQGTGA. This CDR3 has 15 amino acids. V dropped 3 bases and J dropped 1 base, with 11 bases sitting between them. The CDR3 bases are TGTGCCAGCAGCTTCGCCGGGCAGGGCACAGATACGCAGTATTTT. Amino acids: CASSFAGQGTDTQYF.

The chain joins TRBV28 to TRBJ1-2; weak D call: TRBD1 (5 bases). V shed 4 bases and J shed 2 bases, with 11 bases lying between them. This CDR3 region has 14 residues. Per germline, CDR1 MDHEN and CDR2 SYDVKM. The CDR3 region is CASSSGSENYGYTF. The DNA of the CDR3 is TGTGCCAGCAGTTCAGGGTCGGAAAACTATGGCTACACCTTC.

The CDR3 DNA follows: TGCGCCAGCAGCTTTAGGACAGCCGACACTCTCCAAGAGACCCAGTACTTC. Residues: CASSFRTADTLQETQYF. The chain combines TRBV5-1 with TRBJ2-5; TRBD1 is a possible D gene (6 bases). CDR1 is SGHRS and CDR2 is YFSETQ in the germline V gene. There are 17 residues in the CDR3. V dropped 2 bases and J dropped 1 base, with 18 bases sitting between them.

This CDR3 reads CASSFGTGGNEAFF. DNA of the CDR3: TGTGCCAGCAGCTTCGGTACAGGGGGTAATGAAGCTTTCTTT. The gene calls are TRBV11-2 and TRBJ1-1; 8 nucleotides agree with TRBD1. The V gene's germline CDR1 is SGHAT and CDR2 FQNNGV. This CDR3 is 14 amino acids long. V gave up 3 bases and J gave up 7 bases; unmatched junction bases: 7.

The chain uses TRBV10-1 and TRBJ1-2; D is uncertain. Germline values: CDR1 WNHNN, CDR2 SYGVQD (reference sequence). The CDR3 runs to 16 residues. V lost 7 bases and J lost 4, with 22 bases in between. The DNA of the CDR3 is TGCGCCAGCACCGACCCTTTGGACGGACTATTCTATGGCTACACCTTC. It yields the protein CASTDPLDGLFYGYTF.

The rearrangement links TRBV27 to TRBJ2-1; D might be TRBD1 or TRBD2, each matching 5 bases. The CDR3 is 14 amino acids. Germline V lookup: CDR1 MNHEY, CDR2 SMNVEV (reference sequence). V was trimmed by 3 bases and J by 6 bases, leaving 12 bases between them. The CDR3: CASSLGTYVNEQFF. CDR3 sequence (DNA): TGTGCCAGCAGTTTGGGGACCTATGTCAATGAGCAGTTCTTC.

This sequence joins TRBV7-9 and TRBJ2-3; TRBD1 might be the D (6 bases). The CDR3 contains 13 residues. Per the germline V gene, CDR1 is SEHNR and CDR2 is FQNEAQ (reference sequence). The V and J ends lost 7 bases and 3 bases respectively, with 11 bases between them. CDR3 nucleotides: TGTGCCAGCAACATACAGGGAACAGATACGCAGTATTTT. It translates to CASNIQGTDTQYF.